This TCR beta chain was identified in a study of blood T cell repertoires in COVID-19. About the research overall: Sample material is recorded as cDNA or gDNA derived from T cells, B-cell-depleted T cells, or PBMCs.

Using immunoSEQ multiplex PCR, the repertoire was profiled, and TCRdb retains in-frame clones only, with some absent. The sample lists about 200,000 clones, around 86% occurring once. The TCR comes from a man between 60 and 75 years old with acute or convalescent COVID-19. Sequencing was done on a sample of peripheral blood.

The CDR3 region has the DNA TGTGCCACCAGCCCAACAGTTTCTGGAAACACCATATATTTT. Translated, it gives CATSPTVSGNTIYF. The rearrangement links TRBV15 to TRBJ1-3, with D uncertain. The V end lost 5 bases, the J end lost 1 base, and 9 bases lay between the germline ends. The germline V gene encodes CDR1 LNHNV and CDR2 YYDKDF (reference sequence). The CDR3 has 14 residues.